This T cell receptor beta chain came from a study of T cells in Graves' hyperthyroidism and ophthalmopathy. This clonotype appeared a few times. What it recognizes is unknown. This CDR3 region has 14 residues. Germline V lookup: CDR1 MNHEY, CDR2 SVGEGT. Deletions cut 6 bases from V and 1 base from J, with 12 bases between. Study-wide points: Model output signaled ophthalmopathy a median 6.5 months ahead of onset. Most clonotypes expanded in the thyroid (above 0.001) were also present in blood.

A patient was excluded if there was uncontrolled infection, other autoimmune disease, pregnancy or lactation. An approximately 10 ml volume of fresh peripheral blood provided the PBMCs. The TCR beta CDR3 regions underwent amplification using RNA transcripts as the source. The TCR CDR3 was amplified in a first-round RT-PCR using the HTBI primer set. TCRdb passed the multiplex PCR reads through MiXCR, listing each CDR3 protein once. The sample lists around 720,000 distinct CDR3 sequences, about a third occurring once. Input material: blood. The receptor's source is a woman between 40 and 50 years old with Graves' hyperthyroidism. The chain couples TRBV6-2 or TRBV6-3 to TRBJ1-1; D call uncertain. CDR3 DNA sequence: TGTGCCAGCAGAGAGCTCTGGTCGAACACTGAAGCTTTCTTT. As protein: CASRELWSNTEAFF.